This TCR beta chain was recovered during a study of blood T cell repertoires in COVID-19. Study-wide background: Sources were T cells, B-cell-depleted T cells, or PBMCs; the material itself was cDNA or gDNA.

The V and J ends lost 2 bases and 7 bases respectively, with 20 bases between them. The CDR3 has 17 amino acids. The germline V gene has CDR1 MNHNS and CDR2 SASEGT. Measured with immunoSEQ multiplex PCR; TCRdb has only the in-frame clones, and not every one. Among 90,000 to 140,000 clones, roughly 80% were seen once, and the ten largest hold 15%. This receptor was obtained from a woman over 75 with acute or convalescent COVID-19. The source material was peripheral blood. The V gene is TRBV6-1, the J gene TRBJ1-4; tentatively, D is TRBD1 (5 bases). The CDR3 bases are TGTGCCAGCAGTGAATCACCGACCCGGCGGGGGAGTGAAAAACTGTTTTTT. Translating gives CASSESPTRRGSEKLFF.